A selection of T cell receptor beta chains follows, all from one sample in a study of blood T cell repertoires in COVID-19. This table comes from immunoSEQ multiplex PCR, and its TCRdb copy is limited to in-frame clones, with some not included. The sample contains 160,000 or so clones, roughly nine tenths of which appear only once. Sequenced material: peripheral blood. The receptors come from a middle-aged woman with acute or convalescent COVID-19. Each CDR3 is given with its conserved first and last residue. D genes are given only for firm matches. Size tells how often a clone was seen (once, few, many) or the class of an expanded clone, and some rows leave it out.

abundance	v_gene	j_gene	d_gene	CDR3nt	CDR3aa
few	TRBV12-3/TRBV12-4	TRBJ1-2	-	TGTGCCAGCAGTTTAAGGCAGGACTATGGCTACACCTTC	CASSLRQDYGYTF
-	TRBV9	TRBJ1-2	-	TGTGCCAGCAGCGTAGTCGGGTTTGGCTACACCTTC	CASSVVGFGYTF
-	TRBV29-1	TRBJ2-1	TRBD2	TGCAGCGTTGATAAGGGTAGCGGGGGGGCCCGTTACAATGAGCAGTTCTTC	CSVDKGSGGARYNEQFF
many	TRBV11-2	TRBJ2-1	TRBD2	TGTGCCAGCAGCTTAGAAGCGGGGTTCAACAATGAGCAGTTCTTC	CASSLEAGFNNEQFF
-	TRBV7-8	TRBJ2-1	-	TGTGCCAGCAGCCCAGGGCATGTCAATGAGCAGTTCTTC	CASSPGHVNEQFF
-	TRBV11-2	TRBJ1-2	-	TGTGCCAGCAGCTTCGGGGGGTTTGGCTACACCTTC	CASSFGGFGYTF
-	TRBV2	TRBJ2-7	TRBD2	TGTGCCAGCTCTCCAAGCGGGGGGGATTACGAGCAGTACTTC	CASSPSGGDYEQYF
-	TRBV6-5	TRBJ1-2	-	TGTGCCAGCAGGTTGGAGGATTCACCCTATGGCTACACCTTC	CASRLEDSPYGYTF
once	TRBV5-4	TRBJ1-3	TRBD1	TGTGCCAGCAGCTTGGTTAACAGGGGCTCTGGAAACACCATATATTTT	CASSLVNRGSGNTIYF
-	TRBV7-9	TRBJ2-1	-	TGTGCCAGCAGCTTAGGTGGCGGATCCGGTGAGCAGTTCTTC	CASSLGGGSGEQFF
-	TRBV6-4	TRBJ1-5	TRBD1	TGTGCCAGCAGCGGACAGGGAGATCAGCCCCAGCATTTT	CASSGQGDQPQHF
-	TRBV6-6	TRBJ1-5	-	TGTGCCAGCAGTCCCCAAGGGCAGGGTGGTCAGCCCCAGCATTTT	CASSPQGQGGQPQHF
once	TRBV12-5	TRBJ1-2	TRBD1	TGTGCTAGTGGTTTGGTCCTCTTTAGGGACAGTTACCGAAACCCGAACTATGGCTACACCTTC	CASGLVLFRDSYRNPNYGYTF
-	TRBV18	TRBJ1-4	TRBD1	TGTGCCAGCTCTCAAGACAGGGGGAAGGAAAAACTGTTTTTT	CASSQDRGKEKLFF
-	TRBV4-2	TRBJ2-1	-	TGTGCCGGCAGCCATGCGGGGGCTGTTAACAATGAGCAGTTCTTC	CAGSHAGAVNNEQFF
-	TRBV20-1	TRBJ2-3	-	TGCAGTGCTAGTACCCAGACAGATACGCAGTATTTT	CSASTQTDTQYF
-	TRBV12-5	TRBJ1-2	-	TGTGCTAGTGGTTCGGGAGGACTAAGCTATGGCTACACCTTC	CASGSGGLSYGYTF
-	TRBV5-4	TRBJ1-2	TRBD1	TGTGCCAGCATCTATGCAGGGACAGGGGGTCGGGGCTACACCTTC	CASIYAGTGGRGYTF
-	TRBV27	TRBJ2-1	-	TGTGCCAGCAGTTTAACGGGTCCATCTTACAATGAGCAGTTCTTC	CASSLTGPSYNEQFF
-	TRBV3-1/TRBV3-2	TRBJ2-1	TRBD1	TGTGCCAGCAGCCAAGCAGGGACAGGGTGGAATAACGGGCAGTTCTTC	CASSQAGTGWNNGQFF
-	TRBV21-1	TRBJ2-6	-	TGTGCCAGCAGCACCGAAATGGACCGACAGGGGCTTACCTCTGGGGCCAACGTCCTGACTTTC	CASSTEMDRQGLTSGANVLTF
-	TRBV6-5	TRBJ2-7	TRBD2	TGTGCCAGTGCTAGCGGGACGATATCCTACGAGCAGTACTTC	CASASGTISYEQYF
-	TRBV5-6	TRBJ2-5	-	TGTGCCAGCAGCTTGGGGCAGGGGGGAGAGACCCAGTACTTC	CASSLGQGGETQYF
-	TRBV19	TRBJ1-1	-	TGTGCCAGTAGTTCCTACACTGAAGCTTTCTTT	CASSSYTEAFF
-	TRBV30	TRBJ1-3	-	TGTGCCTGGACTCAGGGTACCGGAAACACCATATATTTT	CAWTQGTGNTIYF
-	TRBV9	TRBJ1-2	TRBD1	TGTGCCAGCAGCGTTTCTCCGGGACAGTTTAACTATGGCTACACCTTC	CASSVSPGQFNYGYTF
-	TRBV6-5	TRBJ2-7	TRBD2	TGTGCCAGCAGTTACTCGACTAGCAAGACCTACGAGCAGTACTTC	CASSYSTSKTYEQYF
-	TRBV29-1	TRBJ2-5	-	TGCAGCGTTGTCTTAGGGGTCGAGACCCAGTACTTC	CSVVLGVETQYF
-	TRBV9	TRBJ1-1	-	TGTGCCAGCAGCGTAGGGGATAGCGACACTGAAGCTTTCTTT	CASSVGDSDTEAFF
few	TRBV7-8	TRBJ1-5	-	TGTGCCAGCAGCTTCGAGCGGGGTGGCATCCAGCCCCAGCATTTT	CASSFERGGIQPQHF
-	TRBV11-2	TRBJ2-1	TRBD2	TGTGCCAGCAGCTTAAAGCGGGAGCTGTGGAATGAGCAGTTCTTC	CASSLKRELWNEQFF
-	TRBV7-3	TRBJ1-2	-	TGTGCCAGCAGCTTAACAGGAGTAAATAACTATGGCTACACCTTC	CASSLTGVNNYGYTF
-	TRBV6-5	TRBJ1-1	-	TGTGCCAGCAGGCTCACAATGATGAACACTGAAGCTTTCTTT	CASRLTMMNTEAFF
once	TRBV11-2	TRBJ2-3	TRBD2	TGTGCCAGCAGCGGAACTTCTCTAGCGGGGGGTTACACAGATACGCAGTATTTT	CASSGTSLAGGYTDTQYF
-	TRBV14	TRBJ1-2	-	TGTGCCAGCAGCCAACAAACAGGCTATGGCTACACCTTC	CASSQQTGYGYTF
-	TRBV6-5	TRBJ1-1	TRBD1	TGTGCCAGCAGTTACATGACAGGGTCTGAAGCTTTCTTT	CASSYMTGSEAFF
-	TRBV30	TRBJ1-3	-	TGTGCCTGGAGTGTACAGATCGGTCCGGCTGGAAACACCATATATTTT	CAWSVQIGPAGNTIYF
-	TRBV24-1	TRBJ2-3	TRBD2	TGTGCCACCAGTGACCTAAAATTACCGGGACTAGTCCCGCCAGATACGCAGTATTTT	CATSDLKLPGLVPPDTQYF
-	TRBV7-2	TRBJ2-7	-	TGTGCCAGCAGCTCCGCCGGGAAGGTCTACGAGCAGTACTTC	CASSSAGKVYEQYF
-	TRBV19	TRBJ1-5	-	TGTGCCAGTAGTCGGGGTGGGAATAGCAATCAGCCCCAGCATTTT	CASSRGGNSNQPQHF
-	TRBV19	TRBJ1-5	-	TGTGCCAGTAGTATAAGCTCCCGGGATCCACTTTGGCAGCCCCAGCATTTT	CASSISSRDPLWQPQHF
-	TRBV7-9	TRBJ1-6	-	TGTGCCAGCAGCCAAATCAAGTTAAAGACAGGAAATAATTCACCCCTCCACTTT	CASSQIKLKTGNNSPLHF
-	TRBV7-8	TRBJ1-5	-	TGTGCCAGCAGCTTAGTTTCCCAGGGGCAGCCCCAGCATTTT	CASSLVSQGQPQHF
-	TRBV5-1	TRBJ1-6	-	TGCGCCAGCAGCTTGGCAGGGTTCAATTCACCCCTCCACTTT	CASSLAGFNSPLHF
-	TRBV7-2	TRBJ1-2	-	TGTGCCAGCAGCCCGCGGACAGCTAACTATGGCTACACCTTC	CASSPRTANYGYTF
few	TRBV19	TRBJ1-2	-	TGTGCCAGTAGTATTTTCGGTAGGGGGAACTATGGCTACACCTTC	CASSIFGRGNYGYTF
-	TRBV6-5	TRBJ2-2	-	TGTGCCAGCAGTTTCTCTCCTCCAGGGCATCACCGGGAGCTGTTTTTT	CASSFSPPGHHRELFF
-	TRBV18	TRBJ1-5	-	TGTGCCAGCTCACCTACAGAAAATCAGCCCCAGCATTTT	CASSPTENQPQHF
once	TRBV5-4	TRBJ2-7	TRBD2	TGTGCCAGCAGCGGGGGGCCTAGCGGGGCGACCTACGAGCAGTACTTC	CASSGGPSGATYEQYF
-	TRBV29-1	TRBJ1-2	TRBD1	TGCAGCGTTGTTTTGACTGGGACAGGCCCCCTGGGCTACACCTTC	CSVVLTGTGPLGYTF
-	TRBV11-3	TRBJ2-7	-	TGTGCCAGCAGCGAGGAAAGCTCCTACGAGCAGTACTTC	CASSEESSYEQYF